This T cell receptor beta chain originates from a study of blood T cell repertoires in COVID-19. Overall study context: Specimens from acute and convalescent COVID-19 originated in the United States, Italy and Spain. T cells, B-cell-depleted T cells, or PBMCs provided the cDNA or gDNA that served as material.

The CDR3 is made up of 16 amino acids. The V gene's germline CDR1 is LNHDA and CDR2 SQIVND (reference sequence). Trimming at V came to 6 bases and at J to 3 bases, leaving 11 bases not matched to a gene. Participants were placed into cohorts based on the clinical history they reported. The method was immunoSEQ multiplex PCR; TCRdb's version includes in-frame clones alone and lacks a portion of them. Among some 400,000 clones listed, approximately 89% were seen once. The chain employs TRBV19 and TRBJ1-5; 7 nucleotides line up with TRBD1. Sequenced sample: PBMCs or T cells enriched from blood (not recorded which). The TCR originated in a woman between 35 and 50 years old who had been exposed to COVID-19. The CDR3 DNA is TGTGCCAGTAGGAAGTTATCAGGGACAGTCAATCAGCCCCAGCATTTT. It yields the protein CASRKLSGTVNQPQHF. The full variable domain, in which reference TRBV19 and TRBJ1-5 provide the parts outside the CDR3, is DGGITQSPKYLFRKEGQNVTLSCEQNLNHDAMYWYRQDPGQGLRLIYYSQIVNDFQKGDIAEGYSVSREKKESFPLTVTSAQKNPTAFYLCASRKLSGTVNQPQHFGDGTRLSIL.